The 21 T cell receptor beta chains below all came from one sample that was sequenced in a study of Siglec-9 on CD8 T cells in melanoma. TCRdb's copy holds only in-frame clones and misses some; the assay was immunoSEQ multiplex PCR. The top ten hold approximately 5.4% of the sample, which has about 30,000 clones, roughly 80% seen once. Sequencing was carried out using Siglec-9- CD8+ T cells sorted from blood. Every receptor here comes from a human donor in good health.

The chain is built from TRBV4-1 and TRBJ2-1; D not certain. CDR1 and CDR2 from the germline V gene are MGHRA and YSYEKL. The CDR3 is made up of 15 amino acids. The V end lost 3 bases, the J end lost 1 base, and 10 bases lay between the germline ends. In DNA form, the CDR3 reads TGCGCCAGCAGCCAGGGAAGAGGATCCTACAATGAGCAGTTCTTC. Amino acid sequence: CASSQGRGSYNEQFF.

This clone was counted a few times. The chain couples TRBV4-1 to TRBJ1-5; 7 nucleotides agree with TRBD1. V lost 2 bases to trimming and J lost 4 bases; unmatched junction nucleotides: 5. Germline V gene data show CDR1 as MGHRA and CDR2 as YSYEKL. The CDR3 is 15 residues long. The CDR3 DNA reads TGCGCCAGCAGCCAACATCAACAGGGGAATCAGCCCCAGCATTTT. The encoded protein is CASSQHQQGNQPQHF.

This clone was counted only a few times. This chain connects TRBV5-8 to TRBJ1-5; D call uncertain. Trimming pared 7 bases from V and 5 bases from J, leaving 10 bases between. The CDR3 spans 12 residues. In germline, CDR1 is SGHTS, CDR2 YDEGEE. The CDR3: CASFLGHQPQHF. The CDR3 nucleotides read TGTGCCAGCTTTCTCGGGCATCAGCCCCAGCATTTT.

The V and J genes are TRBV7-6 and TRBJ1-6; D is unresolved. From germline, CDR1 is SGHVS and CDR2 FNYEAQ. V was trimmed by 0 bases and J by 7 bases, leaving 7 bases between them. The CDR3 runs to 14 residues. Here the CDR3 DNA reads TGTGCCAGCAGCTTAGCGCTTCACAATTCACCCCTCCACTTT. It is translated as CASSLALHNSPLHF. The complete variable domain, with remaining parts taken from reference TRBV7-6 and TRBJ1-6, reads GAGVSQSPRYKVTKRGQDVALRCDPISGHVSLYWYRQALGQGPEFLTYFNYEAQQDKSGLPNDRFSAERPEGSISTLTIQRTEQRDSAMYRCASSLALHNSPLHFGNGTRLTVT.

The chain couples TRBV9 to TRBJ1-2, with D tentatively TRBD1 (5 bases). Trimming took 3 bases from V and 3 from J, leaving 12 bases between them. Germline V lookup: CDR1 SGDLS, CDR2 YYNGEE. The CDR3 loop spans 14 amino acids. This CDR3 reads CASSGRAPYYGYTF. Written as DNA, the CDR3 is TGTGCCAGCAGCGGCAGGGCGCCCTACTATGGCTACACCTTC.

CDR3 amino acids: CASSLLGRAPNYGYTF. DNA for the CDR3: TGTGCCAGCAGCCTACTAGGGAGGGCCCCTAACTATGGCTACACCTTC. The rearrangement links TRBV7-9 to TRBJ1-2; no clear D gene. The V gene lost 5 bases and the J gene lost 0 bases, with 16 bases spanning the gap. The CDR3 totals 16 residues. CDR1 and CDR2 from the germline V gene are SEHNR and FQNEAQ (reference sequence).

The chain is built from TRBV7-8 and TRBJ2-7, with 7 bases that match TRBD2. This CDR3 has 13 amino acids. Germline CDR1 SGHVS, CDR2 FQNEAQ. J was trimmed by 2 bases and V by 6 bases; bases with no gene match: 4. For the CDR3, the DNA is TGTGCCAGCAGGGTCCGGGGGGCCTACGAGCAGTACTTC. It encodes CASRVRGAYEQYF.

The chain combines TRBV5-6 with TRBJ2-3; 13 bases are shared with TRBD2. CDR1 is SGHDT and CDR2 is YYEEEE in the germline V gene. The V gene end was trimmed by 4 bases and the J gene end by 5 bases; junction bases not matched to a gene: 10. The CDR3 spans 17 residues. This CDR3 is CASSRGLAGPFIDTQYF. The CDR3 DNA reads as TGTGCCAGCAGCCGGGGACTAGCGGGACCCTTCATAGATACGCAGTATTTT.

The V gene is TRBV19, the J gene TRBJ2-2; D not certain. CDR3 length: 14 amino acids. Germline V gene lookup returns CDR1 LNHDA and CDR2 SQIVND (reference sequence). The V end lost 7 bases, the J end lost 3 bases, and 12 bases lay between the germline ends. Here the CDR3 reads CASTIGGYTGELFF. The CDR3 nucleotides are TGTGCCAGTACCATCGGCGGATACACCGGGGAGCTGTTTTTT.

The V call is TRBV12-5, the J call TRBJ1-3, with D uncertain. Germline lookup yields CDR1 LGHNT and CDR2 FRNRAP. Trimming stripped 6 bases from V and 0 bases from J, with 12 bases between. CDR3 length: 15 residues. CDR3: CASGPGRYSGNTIYF. The CDR3 bases are TGTGCTAGTGGCCCCGGACGGTACTCTGGAAACACCATATATTTT.

V is TRBV7-9 and J is TRBJ2-7; D is perhaps TRBD1 (6 bases). V was pared by 5 bases and J by 5 bases, with 10 bases between. The CDR3 spans 12 residues. Per germline, CDR1 SEHNR and CDR2 FQNEAQ (reference sequence). CDR3 DNA sequence: TGTGCCAGCAGCCCGACAGGTGACGAGCAGTACTTC. Amino acids: CASSPTGDEQYF.

The chain carries TRBV13 and TRBJ2-5; D might be TRBD2 (6 bases). V was cut by 5 bases and J by 1 base, with 11 bases left in between. CDR3 length: 14 amino acids. The V gene's germline CDR1 is PRHDT and CDR2 FYEKMQ (reference sequence). For the CDR3, the DNA is TGTGCCAGCAGCCCGCGGACTACCCAAGAGACCCAGTACTTC. It specifies CASSPRTTQETQYF.

This clone appeared a few times. This chain links TRBV6-1 with TRBJ2-1; a weak D match, TRBD1 (5 bases). The CDR3 totals 15 residues. Germline lookup yields CDR1 MNHNS and CDR2 SASEGT. The germline V and J ends were trimmed by 2 bases and 8 bases, with 16 bases remaining between them. The CDR3 DNA sequence: TGTGCCAGCAGTGAACTGGGGCAGGGCGGCGATGAGCAGTTCTTC. Amino acid sequence: CASSELGQGGDEQFF.

The J gene is TRBJ1-4, the V gene TRBV19; 8 bases are shared with TRBD1. Germline V lookup: CDR1 LNHDA, CDR2 SQIVND (reference sequence). V lost 8 bases to trimming and J lost 0 bases; unmatched junction nucleotides: 8. The CDR3 has 16 amino acids. DNA for the CDR3: TGTGCCAGTGACAGGGGAAAGCGGGCAACTAATGAAAAACTGTTTTTT. It specifies CASDRGKRATNEKLFF.

V gene TRBV14 combines with J gene TRBJ2-5, with D unresolved. CDR1 and CDR2 (germline): SGHDN, FVKESK. Trimming took 2 bases from V and 0 from J, leaving 10 bases between them. CDR3 length: 15 residues. In nucleotides, the CDR3 is TGTGCCAGCAGCCAACGTACGGCACACCAAGAGACCCAGTACTTC. Its translation is CASSQRTAHQETQYF.

Only one count was recorded for this clone. The chain couples TRBV4-1 to TRBJ2-4, with 9 nucleotides matching TRBD1. The CDR3 has 14 residues. CDR1 and CDR2 (germline): MGHRA, YSYEKL. The J segment lost 6 bases and the V segment lost 2 bases, leaving 2 bases of the junction unmatched. The CDR3 loop reads CASSQTGQGNIQYF. DNA of the CDR3: TGCGCCAGCAGCCAAACGGGACAGGGAAACATTCAGTACTTC.

V and J are TRBV7-2 and TRBJ2-5, with TRBD2 matching 9 bases. V was clipped by 9 bases and J by 1 base; unmatched bases: 6. CDR3 length: 14 amino acids. Germline values: CDR1 SGHTA, CDR2 FQGNSA. CDR3 region: CASWLAGLQETQYF. CDR3 sequence (DNA): TGTGCCAGTTGGCTAGCGGGACTCCAAGAGACCCAGTACTTC. The full variable domain, its missing parts supplied by reference TRBV7-2 and TRBJ2-5, is GAGVSQSPSNKVTEKGKDVELRCDPISGHTALYWYRQSLGQGLEFLIYFQGNSAPDKSGLPSDRFSAERTGGSVSTLTIQRTQQEDSAVYLCASWLAGLQETQYFGPGTRLLVL.

The genes are TRBV7-9 and TRBJ2-7; either TRBD1 or TRBD2 may fit D (5 bases each). The V end was cut by 5 bases, the J end by 2 bases, with 10 bases between. Germline assignment: CDR1 SEHNR and CDR2 FQNEAQ (reference sequence). The CDR3 runs to 13 residues. The CDR3 DNA reads as TGTGCCAGCAGCGGGGGTATCCCCTACGAGCAGTACGTC. Its protein product is CASSGGIPYEQYV.

V and J are TRBV6-5 and TRBJ1-1; D gene uncertain. CDR3 length: 11 residues. Deletions cut 11 bases from V and 6 bases from J, with 13 bases between. The germline V gene encodes CDR1 MNHEY and CDR2 SVGAGI. The CDR3 sequence: CAAISRAEAFF. The CDR3 DNA follows: TGTGCCGCTATTTCCCGGGCTGAAGCTTTCTTT.

The chain has TRBV29-1 and TRBJ2-5, with D possibly TRBD2 on 6 matching bases. This CDR3 is 15 amino acids long. The V end was cut by 8 bases, the J end by 1 base, with 20 bases between. Germline assignment: CDR1 SQVTM and CDR2 ANQGSEA. The chain's CDR3 is CSTALREASQETQYF. For the CDR3, the DNA is TGCAGCACCGCGCTCAGGGAGGCTAGCCAAGAGACCCAGTACTTC.

The chain recombines TRBV23-1 with TRBJ2-5, with 7 bases lining up with TRBD1. TRBV23-1 falls under the ORF class, with uncertain function. V was clipped by 9 bases and J by 5 bases; unmatched bases: 18. CDR3 size: 16 residues. CDR3 nucleotides: TGCGCCAGTTCTAAGAGGGACAGTTACTTTTGGGAGACCCAGTACTTC. Encoded protein: CASSKRDSYFWETQYF.